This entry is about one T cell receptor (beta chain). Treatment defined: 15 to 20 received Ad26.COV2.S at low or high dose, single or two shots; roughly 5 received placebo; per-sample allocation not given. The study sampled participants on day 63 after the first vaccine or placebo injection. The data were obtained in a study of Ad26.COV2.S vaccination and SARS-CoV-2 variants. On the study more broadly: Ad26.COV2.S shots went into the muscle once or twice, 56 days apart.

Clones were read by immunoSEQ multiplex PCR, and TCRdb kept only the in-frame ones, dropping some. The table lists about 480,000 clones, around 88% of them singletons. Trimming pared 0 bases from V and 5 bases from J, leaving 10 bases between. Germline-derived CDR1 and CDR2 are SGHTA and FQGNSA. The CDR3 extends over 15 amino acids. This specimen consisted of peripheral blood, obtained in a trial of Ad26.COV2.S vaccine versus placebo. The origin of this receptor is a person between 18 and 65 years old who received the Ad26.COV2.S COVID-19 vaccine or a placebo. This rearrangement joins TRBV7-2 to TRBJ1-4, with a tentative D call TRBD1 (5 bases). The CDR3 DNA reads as TGTGCCAGCAGCTTAGCAAGGGGTCTAAATGAAAAACTGTTTTTT. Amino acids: CASSLARGLNEKLFF.